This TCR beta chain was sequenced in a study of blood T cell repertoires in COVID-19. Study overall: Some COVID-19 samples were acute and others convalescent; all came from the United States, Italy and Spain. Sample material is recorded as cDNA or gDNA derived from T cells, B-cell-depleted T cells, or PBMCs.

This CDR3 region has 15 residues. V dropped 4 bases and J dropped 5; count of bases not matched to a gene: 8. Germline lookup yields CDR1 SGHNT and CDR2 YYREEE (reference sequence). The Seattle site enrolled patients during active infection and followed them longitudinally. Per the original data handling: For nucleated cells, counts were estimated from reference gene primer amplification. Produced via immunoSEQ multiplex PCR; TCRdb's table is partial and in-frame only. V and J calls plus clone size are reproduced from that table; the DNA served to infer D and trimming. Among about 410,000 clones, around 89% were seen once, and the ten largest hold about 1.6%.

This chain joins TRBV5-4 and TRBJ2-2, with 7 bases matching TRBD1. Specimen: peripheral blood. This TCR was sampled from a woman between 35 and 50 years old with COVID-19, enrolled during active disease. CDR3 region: CASSRGMTGTGELFF. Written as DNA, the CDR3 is TGTGCCAGCAGCCGAGGCATGACAGGGACCGGGGAGCTGTTTTTT. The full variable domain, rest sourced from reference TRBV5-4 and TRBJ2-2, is ETGVTQSPTHLIKTRGQQVTLRCSSQSGHNTVSWYQQALGQGPQFIFQYYREEENGRGNFPPRFSGLQFPNYSSELNVNALELDDSALYLCASSRGMTGTGELFFGEGSRLTVL.